A selection of T cell receptor beta chains follows, all from one sample in a study of metastatic and nonmetastatic thyroid tumors. TCRdb reprocessed the PCR reads via MiXCR. Among under 25,000 clones listed, roughly 23% were seen once. The specimen was adjacent normal tissue. The receptors come from a female donor with papillary thyroid cancer or a benign thyroid nodule (not recorded which). Some clones in this sample may be carry-over from other donors' samples. CDR3s include the opening cysteine and the closing phenylalanine or tryptophan. Fields, in order: V gene, J gene, D gene, clone size, CDR3 length, CDR3 protein, CDR3 DNA. A D gene is named only where the DNA matches it firmly. Some rows mark clone size as missing; the rest say once, few, many or name a class of expanded clone.

v_call: TRBV16
j_call: TRBJ2-2
d_call: .
clone_size: medium-sized
cdr3_length: 15
cdr3_aa: CASSQAVRPTGELFF
cdr3_nt: TGTGCCAGCAGCCAGGCAGTACGGCCCACCGGGGAGCTGTTTTTT

v_call: TRBV20-1
j_call: TRBJ2-5
d_call: .
clone_size: medium-sized
cdr3_length: 13
cdr3_aa: CSARRDGQETQYF
cdr3_nt: TGCAGTGCTAGGCGGGACGGCCAAGAGACCCAGTACTTC

v_call: TRBV3-1
j_call: TRBJ2-1
d_call: .
clone_size: many
cdr3_length: 15
cdr3_aa: CASRESGGLKNEQFF
cdr3_nt: TGTGCCAGCAGAGAATCCGGGGGATTGAAGAATGAGCAGTTCTTC

v_call: TRBV2
j_call: TRBJ2-2
d_call: .
clone_size: few
cdr3_length: 14
cdr3_aa: CASSVGGNTGELFF
cdr3_nt: TGTGCCAGCAGTGTGGGAGGGAACACCGGGGAGCTGTTTTTT

v_call: TRBV11-3
j_call: TRBJ2-5
d_call: .
clone_size: medium-sized
cdr3_length: 12
cdr3_aa: CASSLAGETQYF
cdr3_nt: TGTGCCAGCAGCCTAGCAGGAGAGACCCAGTACTTC

v_call: TRBV5-4
j_call: TRBJ1-4
d_call: TRBD1
clone_size: .
cdr3_length: 15
cdr3_aa: CASSINRGLDEKLFF
cdr3_nt: TGTGCCAGCAGTATCAACAGGGGGCTGGATGAAAAACTGTTTTTT

v_call: TRBV12-3/TRBV12-4
j_call: TRBJ2-7
d_call: .
clone_size: many
cdr3_length: 12
cdr3_aa: CASSPEVGEQYF
cdr3_nt: TGTGCCAGCAGTCCGGAGGTCGGCGAGCAGTACTTC

v_call: TRBV4-3
j_call: TRBJ1-5
d_call: .
clone_size: .
cdr3_length: 15
cdr3_aa: CASSQDGVINQLQHF
cdr3_nt: TGCGCCAGCAGCCAAGATGGGGTCATTAATCAGCTCCAGCATTTT

v_call: TRBV20-1
j_call: TRBJ2-7
d_call: .
clone_size: few
cdr3_length: 13
cdr3_aa: CSADGGGNYEQYF
cdr3_nt: TGCAGTGCTGATGGGGGGGGCAACTACGAGCAGTACTTC

v_call: TRBV7-9
j_call: TRBJ2-7
d_call: .
clone_size: .
cdr3_length: 12
cdr3_aa: CASSPQNYEQYF
cdr3_nt: TGTGCCAGCAGCCCACAGAACTACGAGCAGTACTTC

v_call: TRBV6-1
j_call: TRBJ2-1
d_call: .
clone_size: .
cdr3_length: 13
cdr3_aa: CASRGLALNEQFF
cdr3_nt: TGTGCCAGCAGAGGTCTAGCGTTGAATGAGCAGTTCTTC

v_call: TRBV9
j_call: TRBJ2-1
d_call: TRBD1
clone_size: .
cdr3_length: 15
cdr3_aa: CASSVEGQGGNEQFF
cdr3_nt: TGTGCCAGCAGCGTTGAGGGACAGGGTGGCAATGAGCAGTTCTTC

v_call: TRBV5-4
j_call: TRBJ2-1
d_call: TRBD2
clone_size: many
cdr3_length: 16
cdr3_aa: CASSGTSGRGGNEQFF
cdr3_nt: TGTGCCAGCAGCGGGACTAGCGGGAGGGGCGGCAATGAGCAGTTCTTC